This T cell receptor (beta chain) was observed in a study of T cells in localized non-small cell lung cancer. Trimming removed 2 bases at V and 0 bases at J, with 11 bases between. Germline V gene data show CDR1 as SEHNR and CDR2 as FQNEAQ (reference sequence). The CDR3 consists of 17 residues. The assay was immunoSEQ multiplex PCR, and TCRdb's table has in-frame clones only and misses some. The table records tens of thousands of clones, about nine tenths of them present only once. The source is a man aged 40 to 70 with stage I squamous cell lung carcinoma. The sequences come from peripheral blood, collected before any cancer treatment. The chain joins TRBV7-9 to TRBJ1-6; no clear D gene. CDR3 nucleotide sequence: TGTGCCAGCAGCTTAATTCACGGGAGCTCCTATAATTCACCCCTCCACTTT. Its protein is CASSLIHGSSYNSPLHF.